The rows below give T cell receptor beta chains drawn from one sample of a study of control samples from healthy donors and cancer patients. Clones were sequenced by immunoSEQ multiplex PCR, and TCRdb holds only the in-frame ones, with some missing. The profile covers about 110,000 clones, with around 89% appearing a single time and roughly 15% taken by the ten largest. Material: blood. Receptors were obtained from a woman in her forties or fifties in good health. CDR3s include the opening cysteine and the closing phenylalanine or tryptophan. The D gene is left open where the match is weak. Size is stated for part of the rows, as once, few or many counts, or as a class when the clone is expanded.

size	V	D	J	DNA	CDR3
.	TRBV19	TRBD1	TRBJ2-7	TGTGCCAGTAGTCGGCCTCGGACAGGGGGCGGCGAGCAGTACTTC	CASSRPRTGGGEQYF
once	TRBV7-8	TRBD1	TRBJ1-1	TGTGCCAGCAGCTTAGAGGCAGGGGGCTCTACTGAAGCTTTCTTT	CASSLEAGGSTEAFF
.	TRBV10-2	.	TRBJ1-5	TGCGCCAGCGCAGGGGCGGACAATCAGCCCCAGCATTTT	CASAGADNQPQHF
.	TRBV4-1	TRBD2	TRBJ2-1	TGCGCCAGCAGCCCTGTCCCGGGAGGAGAGCAGTTCTTC	CASSPVPGGEQFF
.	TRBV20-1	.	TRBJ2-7	TGCAGTGCTAGTGCGGGGGCGCCGGACGAGCAGTACTTC	CSASAGAPDEQYF
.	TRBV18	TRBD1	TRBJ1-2	TGTGCCAGCTCACGGACAGGGGATTTCTATGGCTACACCTTC	CASSRTGDFYGYTF
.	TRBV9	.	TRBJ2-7	TGTGCCAGCAGCGTAGCCAGGGGAGAGCAGTACTTC	CASSVARGEQYF
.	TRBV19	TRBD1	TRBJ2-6	TGTGCCAGTAGTTCCCGGGACAGCTTTTCTGGGGCCAACGTCCTGACTTTC	CASSSRDSFSGANVLTF
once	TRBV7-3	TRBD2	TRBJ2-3	TGTGCCAGCAGCTTAACCGCGGGACTAGCTTCGGAGGTCACAGATACGCAGTATTTT	CASSLTAGLASEVTDTQYF
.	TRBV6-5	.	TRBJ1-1	TGTGCCAGCAGTTACTCAGCGAACACTGAAGCTTTCTTT	CASSYSANTEAFF
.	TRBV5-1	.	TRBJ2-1	TGCGCCAGCAGGGACAGCTACAATGAGCAGTTCTTC	CASRDSYNEQFF
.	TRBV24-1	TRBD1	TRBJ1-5	TGTGCCACCAGTGACTCCGACAGGGGAAGCAATCAGCCCCAGCATTTT	CATSDSDRGSNQPQHF
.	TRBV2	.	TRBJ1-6	TGTGCCAGCACTTTCGTGGGGGGCGAGTATAATTCACCCCTCCACTTT	CASTFVGGEYNSPLHF
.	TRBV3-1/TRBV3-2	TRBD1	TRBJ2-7	TGTGCCAGCAGCGTGGGACAGGGGGCACCATACGAGCAGTACTTC	CASSVGQGAPYEQYF
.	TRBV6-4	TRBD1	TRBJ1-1	TGTGCCAGCAGCCGGGACAGGGCGAACACTGAAGCTTTCTTT	CASSRDRANTEAFF
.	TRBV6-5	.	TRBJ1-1	TGTGCCAGCAGTTACCACAACGGTGAAGCTTTCTTT	CASSYHNGEAFF
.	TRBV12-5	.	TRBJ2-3	TGTGCTAGTGGTTTGGGGGGGGACGCGAATACGCAGTATTTT	CASGLGGDANTQYF
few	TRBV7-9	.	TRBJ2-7	TGTGCCAGCAGCCGGGATATCCTCTACGAGCAGTACTTC	CASSRDILYEQYF
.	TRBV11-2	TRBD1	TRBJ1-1	TGTGCCAGCAGCTCTCCAAAGGGGGCGAACACTGAAGCTTTCTTT	CASSSPKGANTEAFF
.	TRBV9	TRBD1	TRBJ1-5	TGTGCCAGCAGCCCCGGGACAGACTTTAGCAATCAGCCCCAGCATTTT	CASSPGTDFSNQPQHF
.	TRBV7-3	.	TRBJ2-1	TGTGCCAGCAGCTTAACTTCGCGGAACAATGAGCAGTTCTTC	CASSLTSRNNEQFF
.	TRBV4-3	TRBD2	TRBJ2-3	TGCGCCAGCAGCCAACAGACCCTCGCGGGAGACACAGATACGCAGTATTTT	CASSQQTLAGDTDTQYF
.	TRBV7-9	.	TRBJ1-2	TGTGCCAGCAGCCCACAGGGATACTATGGCTACACCTTC	CASSPQGYYGYTF
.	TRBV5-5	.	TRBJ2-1	TGTGCCAGCACCCAGCGATCCGGCTCCATGAATGAGCAGTTCTTC	CASTQRSGSMNEQFF
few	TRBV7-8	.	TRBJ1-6	TGTGCCAGCAGCCCGGAGGGGCTAAGAGATTCACCCCTCCACTTT	CASSPEGLRDSPLHF
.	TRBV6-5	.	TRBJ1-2	TGTGCCAGCAGTCCCCGGAACAGCTACACCTTC	CASSPRNSYTF
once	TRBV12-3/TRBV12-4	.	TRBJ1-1	TGTGCCAGCAGACCCGGACAGTCCACTGAAGCTTTCTTT	CASRPGQSTEAFF
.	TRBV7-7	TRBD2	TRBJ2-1	TGTGCCAGCAGTCAGACTAGCGGCAATGAGCAGTTCTTC	CASSQTSGNEQFF
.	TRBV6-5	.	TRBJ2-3	TGTGCCAGCAGCCAGGGGACTCCTACGCAGTATTTT	CASSQGTPTQYF
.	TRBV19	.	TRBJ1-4	TGTGCCAGTAGTATCGGGGACACAAATGAAAAACTGTTTTTT	CASSIGDTNEKLFF
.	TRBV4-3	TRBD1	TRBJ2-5	TGCGCCAGCAGCCCGGACAGGGGGGAAGAGACCCAGTACTTC	CASSPDRGEETQYF
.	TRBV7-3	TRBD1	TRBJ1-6	TGTGCCAGCAGCGCCTCCGGGACAGAGAATTCACCCCTCCACTTT	CASSASGTENSPLHF
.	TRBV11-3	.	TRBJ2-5	TGTGCCAGCAGCTTTGGGTTAGAGACCCAGTACTTC	CASSFGLETQYF
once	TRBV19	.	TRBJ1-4	TGTGCCAGTAGCATGGAAGGCGGAACTAATGAAAAACTGTTTTTT	CASSMEGGTNEKLFF
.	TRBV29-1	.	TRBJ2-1	TGCAGCGTTCAGGGGCAGGCATACAATGAGCAGTTCTTC	CSVQGQAYNEQFF
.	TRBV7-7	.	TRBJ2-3	TGTGCCAGCAGCTTAGACAGGGTTAGCACAGATACGCAGTATTTT	CASSLDRVSTDTQYF
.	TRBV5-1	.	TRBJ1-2	TGCGCCAGCAGCCTAGGGACCGCCCCTAGCTATGGCTACACCTTC	CASSLGTAPSYGYTF
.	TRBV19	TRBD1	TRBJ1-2	TGTGCCAGTAGTCCTCCACGTTGGGGACAGCTAGCTTTAGATATGCTGAGGGCCTTC	CASSPPRWGQLALDMLRAF
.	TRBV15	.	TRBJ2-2	TGTGCCACCAGCAGAGATCGGAACACCGGGGAGCTGTTTTTT	CATSRDRNTGELFF
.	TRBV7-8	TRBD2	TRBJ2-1	TGTGCCAGCAGCCCCCCCCCTAGCGGTGGCGTGAACAATGAGCAGTTCTTC	CASSPPPSGGVNNEQFF
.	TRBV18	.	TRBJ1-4	TGTGCCAGCTCACCTTCCCCTACAACTAATGAAAAACTGTTTTTT	CASSPSPTTNEKLFF
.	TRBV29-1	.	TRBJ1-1	TGCAGCATGAACGTAGGGGAAGCTTTCTTT	CSMNVGEAFF